The clone carrying this T cell receptor beta chain appeared a few times. Measured with immunoSEQ multiplex PCR; TCRdb has only the in-frame clones, and not every one. The table has about 190,000 clones, 84% seen once. Researchers sorted participants into cohorts using their self-reported clinical history. The source of the sample is a study of blood T cell repertoires in COVID-19. Study as a whole: The United States, Italy and Spain provided the acute and convalescent COVID-19 samples.

The CDR3 spans 15 residues. V dropped 2 bases and J dropped 0 bases, with 11 bases sitting between them. Germline values: CDR1 SGHTA, CDR2 FQGNSA. What was sequenced was PBMCs or T cells enriched from blood (not recorded which). The V gene is TRBV7-2, the J gene TRBJ2-7; D possibly corresponds to TRBD2 (6 bases). The TCR was taken from a woman in her 30s who had been exposed to COVID-19. CDR3 DNA: TGTGCCAGCAGCTTACTAGCGAATTACTCCTACGAGCAGTACTTC. Translating it yields CASSLLANYSYEQYF.